This T cell receptor beta chain emerged from a study of T cells after yellow fever vaccination. Overall study: With SMART-Seq v4 Ultra Low Input, the fractions containing low cell numbers were prepared. Notes on the study in general: Reappearing after the booster were most of the clones from primary vaccination (96% CD4, about 87% CD8). Few clonotypes appeared in both CD4 and CD8 compartments.

Germline loops: CDR1 SGHDT, CDR2 YYEEEE. The CDR3 extends over 12 amino acids. The V end lost 0 bases, the J end lost 8 bases, and 8 bases lay between the germline ends. Each CDR3 protein gets one entry after TCRdb re-called the 5' RACE reads with MiXCR. The table includes more than 35,000 distinct CDR3 sequences, roughly 6.4% detected once. The J gene is TRBJ1-1, the V gene TRBV5-6; no reliable D call. This clonotype originated in a man younger than 45 who received the YFV17D yellow fever vaccine. This material consisted of CD8+ T cells not binding an NS4B(214-222) dextramer, sorted from PBMCs, taken 45 days after the yellow fever booster vaccination. CDR3 amino acids: CASSLATEEAFF. The CDR3 DNA is TGTGCCAGCAGCTTGGCCACGGAAGAAGCTTTCTTT.